The 25 T cell receptor beta chains below were found in one sample sequenced in a study of blood T cell repertoires in COVID-19. Sequenced by immunoSEQ multiplex PCR; TCRdb stores in-frame clones only, minus some. The sample shows tens of thousands of clones, over 60% of them seen only once. Sequenced sample: peripheral blood. The receptors were gathered from a man between 65 and 85 years old with COVID-19, enrolled during active disease.

Here the CDR3 reads CASSKGTSGRSHEQYF. The DNA of the CDR3 is TGTGCCAGCAGCAAGGGGACTAGCGGGAGGTCCCACGAGCAGTACTTC. V gene TRBV21-1 combines with J gene TRBJ2-7; TRBD2 is the table's D call and was not checked against the DNA. TRBV21-1 is a listed pseudogene. The CDR3 totals 16 residues.

The chain links TRBV28 to TRBJ2-7; TRBD2 aligns across 8 bases. The V and J ends lost 5 bases and 4 bases, in that order; junction bases with no gene match: 10. Germline CDR1 MDHEN, CDR2 SYDVKM. The CDR3 consists of 15 residues. The CDR3 here is CASSSPAGGRYEQYF. The CDR3 DNA reads as TGTGCCAGCAGTAGTCCGGCGGGAGGAAGGTACGAGCAGTACTTC.

This sequence joins TRBV7-2 and TRBJ1-5; TRBD1 matches at 7 bases. The CDR3 has 13 amino acids. Germline CDR1 is SGHTA and CDR2 is FQGNSA. Unmatched junction bases numbered 3, after V lost 1 base and J lost 9 bases. The chain's CDR3 is CASSLDRGRPQHF. The CDR3 bases are TGTGCCAGCAGCTTAGACAGGGGAAGGCCCCAGCATTTT.

The chain recombines TRBV28 with TRBJ2-1, with 9 nucleotides matching TRBD2. Germline loops: CDR1 MDHEN, CDR2 SYDVKM. The CDR3 extends over 14 amino acids. J lost 0 bases, V lost 6 bases, and 0 bases had no gene match. The CDR3 sequence is CASRTSGSYNEQFF. The CDR3 DNA reads as TGTGCCAGCAGGACTAGCGGCTCCTACAATGAGCAGTTCTTC.

The V and J genes are TRBV7-2 and TRBJ2-7; D perhaps matches TRBD2 (5 bases). Germline lookup yields CDR1 SGHTA and CDR2 FQGNSA. The germline V and J ends were trimmed by 3 bases and 7 bases, with 10 bases remaining between them. The CDR3 loop spans 12 amino acids. CDR3: CASSFIQREQYF. The CDR3 DNA follows: TGTGCCAGCAGCTTTATCCAGCGGGAGCAGTACTTC.

This chain connects TRBV27 to TRBJ2-7, with D unclear. V lost 4 bases and J lost 4, with 17 bases in between. The CDR3 loop spans 15 amino acids. From germline, CDR1 is MNHEY and CDR2 SMNVEV (reference sequence). The CDR3 coding sequence is TGTGCCAGCAGTTCCCCGACGGCGTCGGGTTACGAGCAGTACTTC. This sequence encodes CASSSPTASGYEQYF.

This clone was seen only a few times. The rearrangement uses TRBV11-2 and TRBJ2-7; the D gene is possibly TRBD1 (5 bases). The CDR3 extends over 15 amino acids. V was pared by 5 bases and J by 3 bases, with 17 bases between. Germline V gives CDR1 SGHAT, CDR2 FQNNGV. The CDR3 region has the DNA TGTGCCAGCAGCGCCTCTCCAACAGGTGACTACGAGCAGTACTTC. Its translation: CASSASPTGDYEQYF.

This clone was found a few times. The V call is TRBV19, the J call TRBJ1-1; D remains ambiguous. V gave up 3 bases and J gave up 4 bases, with 15 bases separating them. CDR1 is LNHDA, CDR2 SQIVND, per germline (reference sequence). The CDR3 covers 15 residues. CDR3 in amino acids: CASSIGWAGLTEAFF. The CDR3 DNA reads as TGTGCCAGTAGTATTGGGTGGGCAGGACTCACTGAAGCTTTCTTT. Using reference TRBV19 and TRBJ1-1 for the parts outside the CDR3, the full variable domain is DGGITQSPKYLFRKEGQNVTLSCEQNLNHDAMYWYRQDPGQGLRLIYYSQIVNDFQKGDIAEGYSVSREKKESFPLTVTSAQKNPTAFYLCASSIGWAGLTEAFFGQGTRLTVV.

This clone turned up a few times. This chain links TRBV28 with TRBJ1-1, with 8 positions matching TRBD1. CDR1 is MDHEN and CDR2 is SYDVKM in the germline V gene. V was clipped by 5 bases and J by 3 bases; unmatched bases: 11. CDR3 length: 16 amino acids. CDR3 DNA: TGTGCCAGCAGTCCGTTCGGGACAGGACGATACACTGAAGCTTTCTTT. Translated, it gives CASSPFGTGRYTEAFF.

The chain carries TRBV10-3 and TRBJ1-2, with D maybe TRBD1 (6 bases). The CDR3 consists of 12 residues. Trimming removed 8 bases from V and 8 bases from J, with 15 bases in between. Germline V lookup: CDR1 ENHRY, CDR2 SYGVKD. The DNA for the CDR3 is TGTGCCATCGGGGAGGGGGTAGGCGGCTACACCTTC. This sequence encodes CAIGEGVGGYTF.

The gene calls are TRBV3-1 (or the pseudogene TRBV3-2) and TRBJ1-2; a weak D match, TRBD1 (6 bases). Trimming shortened V by 1 base and J by 4 bases, and 10 bases separated the two germline ends. The CDR3 has 14 amino acids. Germline V gene lookup returns CDR1 LGHDT and CDR2 YNNKEL (reference sequence). Written as DNA, the CDR3 is TGTGCCAGCAGCCAAGGGACAGCCTTCTATGGCTACACCTTC. This codes for CASSQGTAFYGYTF.

The chain recombines TRBV12-2 with TRBJ1-4; the table gives TRBD1 as D, unverified against the DNA. TRBV12-2 is a recognized pseudogene. The CDR3 spans 19 residues. The DNA of the CDR3 is TGTGCAAGTCGCTTAAGGGGCAGGGTTCTCTCTCCAACTAATGAAAAACTGTTTTTT. This encodes CASRLRGRVLSPTNEKLFF.

This chain connects TRBV11-1 to TRBJ2-7, with 11 bases lining up with TRBD1. V dropped 5 bases and J dropped 6; count of bases not matched to a gene: 9. CDR1 and CDR2 from the germline V gene are SGHAT and FQDESV (reference sequence). The CDR3 length is 15 residues. DNA for the CDR3: TGTGCCAGCAGCACCGGACAGGGGGCGCGAGGCGAGCAGTACTTC. It encodes CASSTGQGARGEQYF.

The chain is built from TRBV7-2 and TRBJ2-4, with D possibly TRBD1 on 6 matching bases. Germline assignment: CDR1 SGHTA and CDR2 FQGNSA. The CDR3 runs 16 residues. V lost 6 bases to trimming and J lost 15 bases, with 30 bases between them. CDR3 residues: CASRLHHGTQASPRYF. The CDR3 nucleotides read TGTGCCAGCAGACTCCACCACGGGACACAAGCCTCCCCACGGTACTTC.

The V and J genes are TRBV18 and TRBJ2-1, with 12 bases fitting TRBD2. The CDR3 covers 19 residues. CDR1 KGHSH and CDR2 LQKENI come from the germline V gene. Losses at the gene ends were 6 bases for V and 3 bases for J; bases not matched to a gene: 15. CDR3 amino acids: CASSRIRTGTSGHYNEQFF. The CDR3 DNA sequence: TGTGCCAGCTCCAGAATTCGAACCGGGACTAGCGGGCACTACAATGAGCAGTTCTTC.

The J gene is TRBJ2-7, the V gene TRBV5-4; D is perhaps TRBD2 (6 bases). Germline loops: CDR1 SGHNT, CDR2 YYREEE (reference sequence). CDR3 length: 15 amino acids. V was trimmed by 4 bases and J by 0 bases, leaving 14 bases between them. The chain's CDR3 is CASSRGTVSSYEQYF. For the CDR3, the DNA is TGTGCCAGCAGCCGCGGGACTGTGAGCTCCTACGAGCAGTACTTC.

This chain links TRBV6-2 or TRBV6-3 with TRBJ2-7; TRBD2 matches 10 bases. In germline, CDR1 is MNHEY, CDR2 SVGEGT. The CDR3 spans 15 residues. V dropped 5 bases and J dropped 1; count of bases not matched to a gene: 5. Written as DNA, the CDR3 is TGTGCCAGCAGTAATAGCGGGAGGCGATCCTACGAGCAGTACTTC. Translated: CASSNSGRRSYEQYF.

CDR3 sequence: CASSVVDGPQYF. The DNA of the CDR3 is TGTGCCAGCAGCGTAGTGGATGGGCCCCAGTACTTC. The gene calls are TRBV9 and TRBJ2-5; D gene ambiguous. The CDR3 totals 12 residues. Germline lookup yields CDR1 SGDLS and CDR2 YYNGEE. V was cut by 0 bases and J by 9 bases, with 9 bases left in between.

The chain has TRBV2 and TRBJ1-5; TRBD1 matches 9 bases. This CDR3 is 13 amino acids long. J was trimmed by 4 bases and V by 8 bases; bases with no gene match: 3. Germline CDR1 reads SNHLY; CDR2 reads FYNNEI. CDR3 sequence (DNA): TGTGCCAGCGGGGGGACAGGGAATCAGCCCCAGCATTTT. It yields the protein CASGGTGNQPQHF.

The rearrangement joins TRBV28 to TRBJ1-1; tentative D call: TRBD1 (6 bases). The V end was cut by 4 bases, the J end by 0 bases, with 18 bases between. Germline V lookup: CDR1 MDHEN, CDR2 SYDVKM. The CDR3 is 17 amino acids. This chain's CDR3 is CASSSQGFRFMNTEAFF. In DNA form, the CDR3 reads TGTGCCAGCAGTTCCCAGGGGTTTCGATTCATGAACACTGAAGCTTTCTTT.

This clone was recorded a few times. The V call is TRBV5-4, the J call TRBJ2-2, with D possibly matching TRBD2 (6 bases). This CDR3 has 15 amino acids. Trimming left V 4 bases short and J 5 bases short, with 15 bases between. Looked up from germline, CDR1 is SGHNT and CDR2 is YYREEE (reference sequence). CDR3 bases: TGTGCCAGCAGCACCATGACTAGGCGGACCGGGGAGCTGTTTTTT. It yields the protein CASSTMTRRTGELFF. The full variable domain, rest sourced from reference TRBV5-4 and TRBJ2-2, is ETGVTQSPTHLIKTRGQQVTLRCSSQSGHNTVSWYQQALGQGPQFIFQYYREEENGRGNFPPRFSGLQFPNYSSELNVNALELDDSALYLCASSTMTRRTGELFFGEGSRLTVL.

This chain uses TRBV4-3 with TRBJ2-7; 9 bases agree with TRBD2. Germline V lookup: CDR1 LGHNA, CDR2 YSLEER. The CDR3 is 15 amino acids. V lost 3 bases to trimming and J lost 1 base; unmatched junction nucleotides: 4. DNA of the CDR3: TGCGCCAGCAGCCACCGGAGCGGGGGGTCCTACGAGCAGTACTTC. It encodes CASSHRSGGSYEQYF.

This clone has only one observation. The chain employs TRBV25-1 and TRBJ1-1, with 8 bases lining up with TRBD1. The CDR3 has 16 residues. Germline loops: CDR1 MGHDK, CDR2 SYGVNS. V dropped 3 bases and J dropped 3; count of bases not matched to a gene: 9. The CDR3 here is CASSEGTGRRYTEAFF. The CDR3 region has the DNA TGTGCCAGCAGTGAGGGGACAGGCCGAAGGTACACTGAAGCTTTCTTT.

V is TRBV28 and J is TRBJ2-7; D perhaps matches TRBD2 (5 bases). This CDR3 spans 14 amino acids. Germline CDR1 and CDR2: MDHEN and SYDVKM. Trimming pared 4 bases from V and 3 bases from J, leaving 13 bases between. Written as DNA, the CDR3 is TGTGCCAGCAGTTCCCCTCCCCGGGACTACGAGCAGTACTTC. This sequence encodes CASSSPPRDYEQYF.

The rearrangement joins TRBV19 to TRBJ1-1, with 8 positions matching TRBD1. From germline, CDR1 is LNHDA and CDR2 SQIVND (reference sequence). V was clipped by 0 bases and J by 1 base; unmatched bases: 7. This CDR3 is 17 amino acids long. The CDR3 DNA reads as TGTGCCAGTAGTATAGATTGGTGGGGGACAGGGAACACTGAAGCTTTCTTT. It translates to CASSIDWWGTGNTEAFF.